The sequence of this T cell receptor (beta chain) was determined in a study of regulatory T cells in long-lasting Graves disease. Study-wide results and limits: Persistent disease was associated with favored TRBV28 usage and with favored use of TRBJ1-2 and TRBJ2-5. Persistent patients had a count of shared public clonotypes (approximately 3,000) that exceeded that of new patients (around 960).

This clonotype was observed many times. Its cognate antigen is unknown. With 5 bases removed from V and 0 bases from J, the gap between germline ends came to 11 bases. The CDR3 loop spans 14 amino acids. CDR1 SGHRS and CDR2 YFSETQ come from the germline V gene. Time point meaning: newly diagnosed GD, antithyroid drugs for less than 3 months. Researchers made the TCR library from RNA that was extracted from PBMCs. Arm-PCR of CDR3 regions and iRepertoire HTBI primers were used to build TCR beta libraries. Original data processing: Identification yielded around 58 TRBV and 13 to 15 TRBJ segments across samples. TCRdb recomputed calls from the multiplex PCR reads with MiXCR, one row per CDR3 protein. These V and J calls originate from TCRdb's pipeline instead of the authors' own analysis. The sample includes about 240,000 distinct CDR3 sequences, just over 20% of them seen just once.

The sequenced sample was peripheral blood mononuclear cells (PBMCs), obtained at new diagnosis, from a patient treated with antithyroid drugs. The TCR originated in a female donor with Graves disease. The chain has TRBV5-1 and TRBJ1-1; D perhaps matches TRBD1 (5 bases). The CDR3 sequence is CASRGGSLNTEAFF. The DNA of the CDR3 is TGCGCCAGCAGGGGGGGGTCCTTGAACACTGAAGCTTTCTTT.